These 2 T cell receptor beta chains were sequenced from one sample in a study of T cell responses to AZD1222 COVID-19 vaccine. Clones were sequenced by immunoSEQ multiplex PCR, and TCRdb holds only the in-frame ones, with some missing. The top ten hold roughly 22% of the sample, which has 45,000 to 55,000 clones, 65% to 80% seen once. Sequencing was performed on peripheral blood, taken on day 0 of MenACWY control vaccination. Receptors originate from an adult in good health.

The CDR3 spells CASSIPGQPYEQYV. In DNA, the CDR3 is TGTGCCAGCAGCATCCCTGGACAACCCTACGAGCAGTACGTC. The rearrangement uses TRBV7-9 and TRBJ2-7, with D perhaps matching TRBD1 (5 bases). In germline, CDR1 is SEHNR, CDR2 FQNEAQ (reference sequence). The CDR3 contains 14 residues. Trimming shortened V by 5 bases and J by 2 bases, and 13 bases separated the two germline ends.

This clone has just a few counts. The chain carries TRBV4-1 and TRBJ2-6; D is uncertain. The V gene lost 1 base and the J gene lost 2 bases, with 3 bases spanning the gap. Looked up from germline, CDR1 is MGHRA and CDR2 is YSYEKL. The CDR3 is made up of 14 amino acids. CDR3 in DNA: TGCGCCAGCAGCCAAGTCGCTGGGGCCAACGTCCTGACTTTC. Its translation: CASSQVAGANVLTF.